Sequencing of this T cell receptor beta chain was carried out in a study of graft-versus-host responses after intestinal transplantation. On the study more broadly: Isolated intestinal, liver-intestinal, or multivisceral transplants were what recipients had. Every transplant recipient was induced with anti-thymocyte globulin, then maintained on tacrolimus and steroids for roughly 3 years.

Notes on the study in general: The study associated peak circulating GvH clone levels with early post-transplant HvG declines. Marrow from the recipient contained GvH clones, some of which had appeared first in ileum or blood.

Produced via immunoSEQ multiplex PCR; TCRdb's table is partial and in-frame only. The sample includes tens of thousands of clones, around nine tenths of them seen just once. This clone occurred a few times. Its antigen is not known. Germline CDR1 and CDR2: LNHDA and SQIVND (reference sequence). This CDR3 contains 15 residues. The ends were cut back, 3 bases at V and 2 bases at J, with 13 bases in the middle. The sequencing used unstimulated CD4+ T cells sorted from spleen or lymph node cells, collected before intestinal transplant. This receptor was obtained from a human donor who received an intestinal transplant. The rearrangement uses TRBV19 and TRBJ1-2; D possibly corresponds to TRBD1 (5 bases). The CDR3: CASSIGRALNYGYTF. The CDR3 DNA is TGTGCCAGTAGTATTGGCAGGGCTCTAAACTATGGCTACACCTTC.